The TCR beta chain described here comes from a study of T cells in Graves' hyperthyroidism and ophthalmopathy. Whole-study findings and limits: The blood repertoire included most of the expanded thyroid clonotypes above 0.001.

The source material, RNA transcripts, was used to amplify TCR beta CDR3 regions. The HTBI primer set was used in a first-round RT-PCR of the TCR CDR3. TCRdb reanalysed the multiplex PCR reads using MiXCR and keeps one entry per CDR3 protein. Of about 380,000 distinct CDR3 sequences listed, over 11% are singletons. The CDR3 runs 14 residues. Per germline, CDR1 SGHDT and CDR2 YYEEEE. V trimming: 2 bases; J trimming: 7 bases; junction bases outside the gene matches: 5. The sample holds many counts of this clonotype. Its antigen is not identified. Diagnosis of hyperthyroidism was new in patients aged 18 to 65, and its duration was under 2 months.

The sequence came from a woman aged 60-70 years with Graves' hyperthyroidism. Sequencing used blood. The chain carries TRBV5-6 and TRBJ2-1, with 8 nucleotides matching TRBD2. The CDR3 reads CASSLVAGINEQFF. Here the CDR3 DNA reads TGTGCCAGCAGCTTAGTAGCGGGAATTAATGAGCAGTTCTTC.